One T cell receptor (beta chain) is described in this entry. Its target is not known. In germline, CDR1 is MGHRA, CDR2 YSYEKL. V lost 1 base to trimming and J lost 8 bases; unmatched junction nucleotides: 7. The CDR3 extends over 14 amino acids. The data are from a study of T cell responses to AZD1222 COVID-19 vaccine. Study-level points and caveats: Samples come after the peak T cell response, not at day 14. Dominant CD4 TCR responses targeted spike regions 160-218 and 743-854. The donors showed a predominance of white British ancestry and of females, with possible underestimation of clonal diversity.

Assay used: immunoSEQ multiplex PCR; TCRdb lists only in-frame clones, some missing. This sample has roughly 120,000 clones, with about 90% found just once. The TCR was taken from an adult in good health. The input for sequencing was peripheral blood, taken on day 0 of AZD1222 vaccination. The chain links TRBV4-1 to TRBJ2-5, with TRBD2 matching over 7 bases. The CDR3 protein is CASSQAAGVGTQYF. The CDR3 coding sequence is TGCGCCAGCAGCCAAGCGGCGGGAGTGGGAACCCAGTACTTC.